This TCR beta chain is from a study of T cell changes during pregnancy in multiple sclerosis. Here immunoSEQ multiplex PCR was the method, and the copy in TCRdb shows in-frame clones only, minus some. The table shows over 25,000 clones, with around 89% occurring only once. The junction had 3 bases not matched to a gene; V was cut back by 4 bases and J by 5 bases. From germline, CDR1 is LGHNA and CDR2 YSLEER. This CDR3 spans 14 amino acids. The TCR comes from a female donor with multiple sclerosis, enrolled in a pregnancy study. Sequencing was performed on CD8+ T cells from peripheral blood mononuclear cells, taken after pregnancy. The rearrangement links TRBV4-3 to TRBJ1-4; 8 positions match TRBD1. The CDR3 here is CASSLDRGNEKLFF. The DNA of the CDR3 is TGCGCCAGCAGCCTAGACAGGGGAAATGAAAAACTGTTTTTT.